Sequencing of this T cell receptor (beta chain) was carried out in a study of regulatory T cells in long-lasting Graves disease. Assembly of TCR beta libraries relied on iRepertoire HTBI primers together with Arm-PCR of CDR3 regions. TCRdb analysed the multiplex PCR reads with MiXCR anew, one entry per CDR3 protein. The sample lists hundreds of thousands of distinct CDR3 sequences; about 16% were seen once. In its sample, this clonotype was seen many times. This CDR3 is 15 amino acids long. V was pared by 5 bases and J by 0 bases, with 6 bases of the junction left unmatched. The germline CDR1 and CDR2 sequences are SGHTA and FQGTGA. As for time point: newly diagnosed GD, antithyroid drugs for less than 3 months. RNA from PBMCs was the source of the TCR library. The same data also went into a second study, on T cells in Graves' hyperthyroidism and ophthalmopathy. That work contributes: Researchers ran a first-round RT-PCR on the TCR CDR3 using the HTBI primer set. Most thyroid clonotypes expanded above 0.001 were also detected in blood.

The receptor's source is a man between 18 and 29 years old with Graves disease. The chain employs TRBV7-3 and TRBJ2-5; 7 bases map to TRBD2. The sequencing here drew on peripheral blood mononuclear cells (PBMCs), taken at new diagnosis, from a patient treated with antithyroid drugs. Here the CDR3 reads CASSLGGGNQETQYF. The CDR3 region has the DNA TGTGCCAGCAGCCTTGGGGGAGGGAACCAAGAGACCCAGTACTTC.